This record looks at one T cell receptor (beta chain) sequence and its context. Peripheral blood from each donor was collected in a volume of approximately 10 milliliters. This sample stems from a study of blood T cells in healthy people across ages. Germline CDR1 reads MNHEY; CDR2 reads SVGAGI. Trimming cost V 1 base and J 11 bases; bases outside gene matches: 14. The CDR3 spans 17 residues. Next came a second PCR, run for roughly 6 to 11 cycles, which used a sample-barcoded 5' primer along with a J-beta primer mix. TCRdb re-called the 5' RACE reads with MiXCR, one entry per CDR3 protein. Of about 2 million distinct CDR3 sequences in the sample, around half are singletons; the top ten hold 2.1%.

The sequenced sample consisted of blood. This chain joins TRBV6-5 and TRBJ2-5; 12 bases match TRBD2. The receptor was isolated from a woman between 40 and 50 years old in good health. CDR3: CASSYFPLAGGPGEQYF. CDR3 in DNA: TGTGCCAGCAGTTACTTCCCCCTAGCGGGGGGGCCGGGAGAGCAGTACTTC.